The T cell receptor beta chain described here comes from a study of technical replicates of blood from a handful of donors. In germline, CDR1 is SGHTA, CDR2 FQGNSA. V lost 4 bases and J 4 bases, leaving 11 bases between the germline ends. This CDR3 comprises 13 residues. Sequenced by immunoSEQ multiplex PCR; TCRdb stores in-frame clones only, minus some. The table lists about 94,000 clones, almost 97% of them singletons. This clone was detected only once. Material: T cells isolated from PBMCs. The sequence was collected from a human donor in good health. V and J are TRBV7-2 and TRBJ2-7; tentative D call: TRBD1 (5 bases). The DNA for the CDR3 is TGTGCCAGCAGCTGGGGAAGGGGATACGAGCAGTACTTC. Its translation is CASSWGRGYEQYF.